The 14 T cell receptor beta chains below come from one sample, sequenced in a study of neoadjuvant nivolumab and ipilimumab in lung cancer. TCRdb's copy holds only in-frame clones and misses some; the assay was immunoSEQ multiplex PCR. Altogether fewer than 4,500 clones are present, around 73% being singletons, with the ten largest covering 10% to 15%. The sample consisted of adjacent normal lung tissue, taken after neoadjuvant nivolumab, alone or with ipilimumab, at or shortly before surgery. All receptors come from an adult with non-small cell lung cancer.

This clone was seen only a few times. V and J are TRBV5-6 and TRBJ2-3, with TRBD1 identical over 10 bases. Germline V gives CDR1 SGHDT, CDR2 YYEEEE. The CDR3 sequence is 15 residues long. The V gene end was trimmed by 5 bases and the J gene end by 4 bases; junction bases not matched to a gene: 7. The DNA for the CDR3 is TGTGCCAGCAGTCCCGGGACAGGGGTTCCAGATACGCAGTATTTT. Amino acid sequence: CASSPGTGVPDTQYF.

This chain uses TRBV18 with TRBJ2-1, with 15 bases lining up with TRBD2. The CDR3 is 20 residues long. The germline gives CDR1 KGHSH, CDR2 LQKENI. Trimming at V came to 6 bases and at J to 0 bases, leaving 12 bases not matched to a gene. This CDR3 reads CASSLTGGLAGGHSYNEQFF. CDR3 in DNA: TGTGCCAGCTCTCTAACTGGGGGACTAGCGGGGGGCCACTCCTACAATGAGCAGTTCTTC. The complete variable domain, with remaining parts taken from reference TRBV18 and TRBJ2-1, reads NAGVMQNPRHLVRRRGQEARLRCSPMKGHSHVYWYRQLPEEGLKFMVYLQKENIIDESGMPKERFSAEFPKEGPSILRIQQVVRGDSAAYFCASSLTGGLAGGHSYNEQFFGPGTRLTVL.

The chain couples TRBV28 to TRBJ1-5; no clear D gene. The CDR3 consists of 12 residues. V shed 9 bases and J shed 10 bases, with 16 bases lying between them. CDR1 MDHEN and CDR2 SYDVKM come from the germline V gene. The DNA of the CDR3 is TGTGCCAGTCAGATAAAGACCCAACCCCAGCATTTT. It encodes CASQIKTQPQHF.

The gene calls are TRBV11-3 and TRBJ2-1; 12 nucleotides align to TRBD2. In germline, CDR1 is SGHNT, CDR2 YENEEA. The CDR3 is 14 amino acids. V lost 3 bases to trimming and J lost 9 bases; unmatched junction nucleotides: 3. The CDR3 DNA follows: TGTGCCAGCAGCTTGACGGGACTAGCGGGTGAGCAGTTCTTC. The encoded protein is CASSLTGLAGEQFF.

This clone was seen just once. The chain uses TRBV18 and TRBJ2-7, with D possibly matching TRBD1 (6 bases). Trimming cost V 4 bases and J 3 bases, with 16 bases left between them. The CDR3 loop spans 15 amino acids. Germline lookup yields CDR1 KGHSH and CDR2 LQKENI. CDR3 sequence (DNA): TGTGCCAGCTCACAAGAACAGGGAGCACTCTACGAGCAGTACGTC. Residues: CASSQEQGALYEQYV.

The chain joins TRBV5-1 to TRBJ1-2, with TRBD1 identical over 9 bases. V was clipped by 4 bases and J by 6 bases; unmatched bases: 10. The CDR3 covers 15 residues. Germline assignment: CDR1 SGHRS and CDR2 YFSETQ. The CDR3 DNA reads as TGCGCCAGCAGCCCCACAGGGGGCGCAGAGCATGGCTACACCTTC. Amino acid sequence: CASSPTGGAEHGYTF.

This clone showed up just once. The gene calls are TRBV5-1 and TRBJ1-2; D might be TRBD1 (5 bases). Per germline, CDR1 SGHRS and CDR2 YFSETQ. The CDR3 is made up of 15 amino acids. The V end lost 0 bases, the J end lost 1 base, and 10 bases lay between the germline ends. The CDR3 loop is CASSLAGGGNYGYTF. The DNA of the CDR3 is TGCGCCAGCAGCTTGGCTGGCGGGGGTAACTATGGCTACACCTTC.

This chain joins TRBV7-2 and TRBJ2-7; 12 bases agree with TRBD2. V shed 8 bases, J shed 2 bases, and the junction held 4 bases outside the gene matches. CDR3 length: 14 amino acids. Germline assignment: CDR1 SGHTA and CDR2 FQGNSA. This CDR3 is CASQLAGGAYEQYF. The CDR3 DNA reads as TGTGCCAGCCAACTAGCGGGGGGAGCCTACGAGCAGTACTTC.

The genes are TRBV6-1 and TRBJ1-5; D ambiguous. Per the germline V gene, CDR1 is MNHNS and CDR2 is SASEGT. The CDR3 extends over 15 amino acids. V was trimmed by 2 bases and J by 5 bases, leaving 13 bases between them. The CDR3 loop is CASSEWVKGDQPQHF. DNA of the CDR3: TGTGCCAGCAGTGAATGGGTTAAGGGAGATCAGCCCCAGCATTTT.

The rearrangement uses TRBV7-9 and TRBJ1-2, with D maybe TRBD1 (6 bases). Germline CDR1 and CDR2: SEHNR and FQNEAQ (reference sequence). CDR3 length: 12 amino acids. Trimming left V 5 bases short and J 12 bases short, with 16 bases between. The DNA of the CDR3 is TGTGCCAGCAGCATATCGGGGGGGGCGGACACCTTC. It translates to CASSISGGADTF.

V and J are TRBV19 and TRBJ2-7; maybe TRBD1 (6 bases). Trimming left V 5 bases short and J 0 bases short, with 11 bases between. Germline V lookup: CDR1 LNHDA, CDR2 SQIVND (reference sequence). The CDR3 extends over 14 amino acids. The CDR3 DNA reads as TGTGCCAGTAGTCCCGGGACATCCTCCTACGAGCAGTACTTC. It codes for CASSPGTSSYEQYF.

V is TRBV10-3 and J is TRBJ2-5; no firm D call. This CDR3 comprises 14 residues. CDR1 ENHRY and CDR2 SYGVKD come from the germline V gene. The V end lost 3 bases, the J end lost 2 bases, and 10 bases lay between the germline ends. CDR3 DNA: TGTGCCATCAGTGACCCCTTTGATCAAGAGACCCAGTACTTC. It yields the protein CAISDPFDQETQYF.

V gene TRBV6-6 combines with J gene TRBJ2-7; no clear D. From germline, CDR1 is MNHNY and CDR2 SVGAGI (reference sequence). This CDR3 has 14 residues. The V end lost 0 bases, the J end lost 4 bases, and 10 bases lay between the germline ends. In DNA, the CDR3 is TGTGCCAGCAGTTACTCTACGGGCAGGTACGAGCAGTACTTC. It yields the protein CASSYSTGRYEQYF.

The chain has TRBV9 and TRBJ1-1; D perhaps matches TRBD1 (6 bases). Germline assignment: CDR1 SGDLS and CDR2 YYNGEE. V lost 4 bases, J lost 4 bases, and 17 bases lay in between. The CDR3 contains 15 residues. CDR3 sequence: CASSLGGLGGTEAFF. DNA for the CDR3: TGTGCCAGCAGCCTGGGGGGGCTCGGTGGCACTGAAGCTTTCTTT. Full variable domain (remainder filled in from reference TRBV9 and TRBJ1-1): DSGVTQTPKHLITATGQRVTLRCSPRSGDLSVYWYQQSLDQGLQFLIQYYNGEERAKGNILERFSAQQFPDLHSELNLSSLELGDSALYFCASSLGGLGGTEAFFGQGTRLTVV.